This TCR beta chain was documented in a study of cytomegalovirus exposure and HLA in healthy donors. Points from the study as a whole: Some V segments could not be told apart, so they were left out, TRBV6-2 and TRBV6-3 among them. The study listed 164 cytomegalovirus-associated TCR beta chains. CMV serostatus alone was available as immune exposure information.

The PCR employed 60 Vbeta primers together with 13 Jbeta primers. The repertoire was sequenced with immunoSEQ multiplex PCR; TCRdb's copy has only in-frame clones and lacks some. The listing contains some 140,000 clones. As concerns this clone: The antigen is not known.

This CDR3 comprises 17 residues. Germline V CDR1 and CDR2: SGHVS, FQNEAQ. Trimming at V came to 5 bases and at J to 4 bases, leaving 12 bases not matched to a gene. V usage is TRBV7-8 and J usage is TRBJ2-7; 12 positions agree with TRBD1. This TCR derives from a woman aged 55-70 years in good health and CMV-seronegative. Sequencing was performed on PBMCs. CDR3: CASSVLKGQGALYEQYF. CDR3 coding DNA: TGTGCCAGCAGCGTCCTTAAGGGACAGGGGGCATTGTACGAGCAGTACTTC.